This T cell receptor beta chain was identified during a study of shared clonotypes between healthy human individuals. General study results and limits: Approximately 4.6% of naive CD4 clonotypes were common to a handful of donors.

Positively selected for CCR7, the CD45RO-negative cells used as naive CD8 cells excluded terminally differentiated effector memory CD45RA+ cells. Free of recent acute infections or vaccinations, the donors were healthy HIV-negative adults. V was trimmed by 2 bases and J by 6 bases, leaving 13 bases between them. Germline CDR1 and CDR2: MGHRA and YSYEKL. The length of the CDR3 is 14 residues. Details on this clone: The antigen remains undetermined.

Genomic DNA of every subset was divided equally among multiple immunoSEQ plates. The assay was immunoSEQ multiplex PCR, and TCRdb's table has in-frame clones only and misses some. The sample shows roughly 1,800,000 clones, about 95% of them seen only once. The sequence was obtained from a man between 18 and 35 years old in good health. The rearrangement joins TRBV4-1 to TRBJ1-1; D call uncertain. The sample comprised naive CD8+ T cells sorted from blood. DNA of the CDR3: TGCGCCAGCAGCCAAAGGCCAAAACCCCCTGAAGCTTTCTTT. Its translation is CASSQRPKPPEAFF.